This T cell receptor (beta chain) was recovered during a study of T cell repertoires in cytomegalovirus infection. Turning to the study itself: Based on public TCR beta signatures, there were indications of CMV infection and of a matching HLA type.

TCRdb re-called the reads through MiXCR, storing one row per CDR3 protein. The data hold hundreds of thousands of distinct CDR3 sequences, with 15% to 20% observed a single time. This clonotype came up a few times. Its antigen is not known. Study outcomes and limitations: Carriers of CMV and the relevant HLA type were discriminated by public TCR beta frequency.

V was pared by 1 base and J by 2 bases, with 9 bases between. Germline values: CDR1 DFQATT, CDR2 SNEGSKA (reference sequence). The CDR3 runs 13 residues. The chain is built from TRBV20-1 and TRBJ2-7; D ambiguous. The receptor was derived from a human donor in good health (CMV status not recorded). Some clones in this sample may be carry-over from other donors' samples. Sequenced: PBMCs. CDR3 in amino acids: CSARGTEAYEQYF. For the CDR3, the DNA is TGCAGTGCTAGAGGGACCGAAGCCTACGAGCAGTACTTC.